This TCR beta chain emerged from a study of immune cell composition in non-small cell lung cancer. Study outcomes and limitations: Clones >0.5% enriched in tumour were rarer in adenocarcinoma (approximately 33%) than squamous (about 80%).

Genomic DNA came from frozen unsorted single-cell suspensions. This clone showed up just a few times. Its specificity is unknown. The assay was immunoSEQ multiplex PCR, and TCRdb's table has in-frame clones only and misses some. The profile shows roughly 14,000 clones, around 85% of them singletons. V gave up 0 bases and J gave up 6 bases, with 3 bases separating them. This CDR3 spans 12 amino acids. The germline V gene has CDR1 SGHRS and CDR2 YFSETQ. The chain employs TRBV5-1 and TRBJ2-2; D is undetermined. The source of this sequence is a human donor with non-small cell lung cancer. The sequenced sample was lung tumor tissue. CDR3 DNA sequence: TGCGCCAGCAGCTTGGTACCCGGGGAGCTGTTTTTT. As protein: CASSLVPGELFF. The complete variable domain, with remaining parts taken from reference TRBV5-1 and TRBJ2-2, reads KAGVTQTPRYLIKTRGQQVTLSCSPISGHRSVSWYQQTPGQGLQFLFEYFSETQRNKGNFPGRFSGRQFSNSRSEMNVSTLELGDSALYLCASSLVPGELFFGEGSRLTVL.